A selection of T cell receptor beta chains follows, all from one sample in a study of blood T cell repertoires in COVID-19. Method: immunoSEQ multiplex PCR; TCRdb's copy keeps in-frame clones and lacks some. This sample has 380,000 or so clones, with about 90% found just once. The sequenced material came from peripheral blood. These TCRs come from a man aged 35-49 years with acute or convalescent COVID-19. CDR3s include the opening cysteine and the closing phenylalanine or tryptophan. D genes are given only for firm matches. Clone sizes are given selectively: once, few, many, or a class where the clone is expanded.

CASTQGDTINLYGYTF,TGTGCCAGCACCCAAGGGGATACGATAAACTTATATGGCTACACCTTC,NA,TRBV6-6,16,TRBJ1-2,NA
CASSRTGGNTEAFF,TGTGCCAGCAGCAGGACAGGGGGGAACACTGAAGCTTTCTTT,NA,TRBV7-2,14,TRBJ1-1,TRBD1
CASSPPGGGSNTGELFF,TGTGCCAGCTCACCACCGGGGGGGGGCTCGAACACCGGGGAGCTGTTTTTT,NA,TRBV18,17,TRBJ2-2,NA
CAVYGTDYNEQFF,TGTGCCGTATATGGGACTGACTACAATGAGCAGTTCTTC,NA,TRBV12-3/TRBV12-4,13,TRBJ2-1,NA
CASTFSGSNYNEQFF,TGTGCCAGCACCTTTAGCGGGAGTAACTACAATGAGCAGTTCTTC,NA,TRBV28,15,TRBJ2-1,TRBD2
CASSHDRDQEPQHF,TGTGCCAGCAGCCACGACAGGGATCAGGAGCCCCAGCATTTT,NA,TRBV3-1/TRBV3-2,14,TRBJ1-5,TRBD1
CASSKSGTGDGYTF,TGTGCCAGCAGTAAGTCCGGGACAGGGGACGGCTACACCTTC,NA,TRBV28,14,TRBJ1-2,TRBD1
CASSFGTGRFYTF,TGTGCCAGCAGCTTCGGTACAGGGCGGTTCTACACCTTC,NA,TRBV5-6,13,TRBJ1-2,NA
CASSQEVQTGAFF,TGTGCCAGCAGCCAAGAGGTCCAGACGGGAGCTTTCTTT,NA,TRBV14,13,TRBJ1-1,NA
CATSEAQAGSPLHF,TGTGCCACCAGTGAAGCCCAGGCAGGTTCACCCCTCCACTTT,NA,TRBV24-1,14,TRBJ1-6,NA
CATGKGLAEPTDTQYF,TGTGCCACCGGGAAGGGACTAGCGGAGCCCACAGATACGCAGTATTTT,NA,TRBV24-1,16,TRBJ2-3,TRBD2
CASSSLGTGNTEAFF,TGTGCCAGCAGTTCGTTGGGGACAGGTAACACTGAAGCTTTCTTT,NA,TRBV28,15,TRBJ1-1,TRBD1
CATSGPQGAYEQYF,TGTGCCACCAGTGGTCCCCAGGGGGCGTACGAGCAGTACTTC,NA,TRBV24-1,14,TRBJ2-7,TRBD1
CASSPWGLSKAFF,TGTGCCAGCAGTCCGTGGGGGCTCTCTAAAGCTTTCTTT,NA,TRBV6-5,13,TRBJ1-1,NA
CASSPTGNQPQHF,TGTGCCAGCAGTCCCACAGGAAATCAGCCCCAGCATTTT,NA,TRBV27,13,TRBJ1-5,NA
CASSSTVGVGSEAFF,TGTGCCAGCAGTTCTACAGTCGGTGTAGGATCCGAAGCTTTCTTT,NA,TRBV27,15,TRBJ1-1,NA
CASSQFRDTEAFF,TGTGCCAGCAGCCAATTCAGGGATACTGAAGCTTTCTTT,NA,TRBV3-1/TRBV3-2,13,TRBJ1-1,NA
CASSQEMRVGNTIYF,TGTGCCAGCAGCCAAGAGATGAGGGTTGGAAACACCATATATTTT,NA,TRBV4-2,15,TRBJ1-3,NA
CASSDGDSYEQYF,TGTGCCAGCAGCGACGGTGATTCCTACGAGCAGTACTTC,NA,TRBV9,13,TRBJ2-7,NA
CASSRTGEKLFF,TGTGCCAGCAGTAGGACAGGGGAAAAACTGTTTTTT,NA,TRBV6-5,12,TRBJ1-4,TRBD1
CASSYGKHYGYTF,TGTGCCAGCAGTTATGGCAAACATTATGGCTACACCTTC,NA,TRBV6-9,13,TRBJ1-2,NA
CASRPGENYGYTF,TGTGCCAGCAGACCCGGGGAAAACTATGGCTACACCTTC,NA,TRBV6-5,13,TRBJ1-2,NA
CAASGVLGYTGELFF,TGTGCCGCCAGCGGGGTTCTAGGGTACACCGGGGAGCTGTTTTTT,few,TRBV10-3,15,TRBJ2-2,TRBD2
CASKGEGTVYEQYF,TGTGCCAGCAAGGGGGAGGGGACCGTATACGAGCAGTACTTC,NA,TRBV28,14,TRBJ2-7,NA
CASSEASRGPEKLFF,TGTGCCAGCAGTGAAGCCAGCAGGGGGCCGGAAAAACTGTTTTTT,NA,TRBV6-1,15,TRBJ1-4,TRBD1
CASSPLAPSGYNEQFF,TGTGCCAGCAGCCCCCTTGCGCCTAGCGGCTACAATGAGCAGTTCTTC,NA,TRBV11-2,16,TRBJ2-1,TRBD2
CASSLAGTGHQPQHF,TGTGCCAGCAGCTTAGCCGGGACAGGGCATCAGCCCCAGCATTTT,NA,TRBV5-5,15,TRBJ1-5,TRBD1
CSSLGGPPDLTEAFF,TGCAGCTCCCTAGGGGGACCCCCCGATCTGACTGAAGCTTTCTTT,NA,TRBV29-1,15,TRBJ1-1,NA
CASSLDDRDDDEQFF,TGTGCCAGCAGCTTAGATGACAGGGATGACGATGAGCAGTTCTTC,once,TRBV11-2,15,TRBJ2-1,TRBD1
CASSPPGGSKNIQYF,TGTGCCAGCTCACCACCGGGGGGGTCCAAAAACATTCAGTACTTC,NA,TRBV18,15,TRBJ2-4,TRBD2
CASSPRAGEKLFF,TGTGCCAGCAGTCCACGAGCAGGGGAAAAACTGTTTTTT,NA,TRBV5-4,13,TRBJ1-4,NA
CASSLFRTGGPRTEAFF,TGTGCCAGCAGCTTATTCCGGACAGGGGGCCCGAGAACTGAAGCTTTCTTT,NA,TRBV7-8,17,TRBJ1-1,TRBD1
CASSGRTSGGNTGELFF,TGTGCCAGCAGCGGGCGGACTAGCGGAGGGAACACCGGGGAGCTGTTTTTT,NA,TRBV5-4,17,TRBJ2-2,TRBD2
CASSFRQGEQFYNEQFF,TGTGCCAGCTCATTCCGACAGGGGGAACAATTTTACAATGAGCAGTTCTTC,NA,TRBV18,17,TRBJ2-1,TRBD1
CASSAHGRLDTQYF,TGTGCCAGCAGCGCCCATGGGAGGTTGGATACGCAGTATTTT,once,TRBV9,14,TRBJ2-3,NA
CASSHRAYQETQYF,TGTGCCAGCAGCCACAGGGCGTACCAAGAGACCCAGTACTTC,once,TRBV7-8,14,TRBJ2-5,NA
CASSVASGNTDTQYF,TGTGCCAGCAGCGTAGCTAGTGGAAACACAGATACGCAGTATTTT,NA,TRBV9,15,TRBJ2-3,NA
CASSLGAGVGNEQFF,TGTGCCAGCAGCTTAGGAGCGGGAGTGGGTAATGAGCAGTTCTTC,NA,TRBV11-2,15,TRBJ2-1,TRBD2
CASSSKSRDRGVNEQFF,TGTGCCAGCAGCTCAAAATCCCGGGACAGGGGCGTTAATGAGCAGTTCTTC,NA,TRBV21-1,17,TRBJ2-1,NA
CASSLELAGQHNEKLFF,TGCGCCAGCAGCTTGGAGTTAGCGGGACAGCATAATGAAAAACTGTTTTTT,NA,TRBV5-1,17,TRBJ1-4,TRBD1
CASSFSGHNEAFF,TGTGCCAGCAGTTTTTCCGGACACAATGAAGCTTTCTTT,NA,TRBV27,13,TRBJ1-1,NA
CASSSPGGWRDTEAFF,TGTGCCAGCAGTTCACCTGGAGGTTGGCGGGACACTGAAGCTTTCTTT,NA,TRBV28,16,TRBJ1-1,NA
CSVEFGGYTF,TGCAGCGTTGAGTTTGGCGGCTACACCTTC,NA,TRBV29-1,10,TRBJ1-2,NA
CASSEPLAARKETQYF,TGCGCCAGCAGCGAGCCCCTAGCGGCAAGAAAAGAGACCCAGTACTTC,NA,TRBV5-1,16,TRBJ2-5,TRBD2
CASSDFAGNTEAFF,TGTGCCAGCAGCGATTTTGCGGGGAACACTGAAGCTTTCTTT,NA,TRBV9,14,TRBJ1-1,NA